This T cell receptor (beta chain) was identified during a study of blood T cells in healthy people across ages (dated by TCRdb to the mid-2010s). Turning to the overall study: In model experiments, template switching captured roughly one uniquely barcoded TCR beta cDNA molecule for every two T cells. Donors were grouped into four age groups: young (average 16 years), middle-aged (39), aged (approximately 58) and long-lived (about 90). Using deep sequencing normalized with unique cDNA molecular identifiers, the study measured how TCR beta repertoire diversity changes with age. Using the same blood draw, the study looked at two additional independent replicas of 1 million unique cDNA reads for two donors, one aged 18 to 30 and the other aged 80 or older. Donors of different ages were randomly distributed across sequencing lanes to avoid experimental bias.

Worth noting for this clonotype: Its binding antigen is unknown. No much larger clonotype is one base removed from it; base qualities were not supplied.

What the work shows at the level of the full study, not this receptor alone: The long-lived group showed more naive CD4+ T cells, fewer expanded clones and increased TCR diversity than the aged group, suggesting age selection. Because profiling used bulk unsorted PBMCs, naive and antigen-experienced compartments could not be compared conclusively. Total diversity estimates from one million sequenced T cells were considered lower bounds and underestimates. As age increased, observed TCR beta diversity per million T cells dropped in a roughly linear way, and a significant reduction was already evident by age 40. Donor CMV infection status was unknown, potentially confounding age-related changes in expanded clonotypes. The percentage of naive T cells measured by flow cytometry correlated strongly with observed TCR beta diversity.

In the germline V gene (reference sequence), CDR1 corresponds to SEHNR and CDR2 to FQNEAQ. Measured from the cysteine to the phenylalanine, the CDR3 is 14 residues long. Left in the record is the CDR3 DNA by itself, 42 bases read in frame from the first base. V is clipped by 5 bases and J by 4 bases, and the sequence between their germline boundaries is 12 bases long. Library preparation used 5' RACE. TCRdb records Illumina HiSeq 2500 as the sequencer. A second about 7 to 12 cycle PCR used a sample-barcoded 5' primer and a J-beta primer mix. A unique molecular identifier was introduced onto each TCR beta cDNA molecule by a template-switch 5' adaptor carrying 12 random nucleotides. Each sample yielded at least 2.5 million CDR3-containing paired-end reads. The Mint cDNA synthesis kit, primed by a TRBC-specific oligonucleotide, was used to synthesize first-strand cDNA from all RNA. After uracil-DNA glycosylase treatment, a first 18-cycle PCR used universal primers M1SS and BC2_uni_R on all cDNA. As for how the authors treated the data: Normalization of each sample was performed by random selection of 1 million high-quality reads, each carrying a distinct molecular identifier. Reads sharing molecular identifiers were discarded rather than binned into consensus sequences. MiTCR, run with a Q25 quality threshold and the strictest error-elimination algorithm, handled CDR3 identification, clonotype clustering and error correction. A nonparametric unseen species model with Euler transformation was used to estimate a lower bound on total TCR beta diversity. The public reads were run again by TCRdb, first through fastp at Q25 and then through MiXCR, and only productive beta chains were kept. Every CDR3 protein is listed once, alongside the most common genes and DNA of its rows. In this record, the V and J calls reflect TCRdb's handling and not the investigators' own analysis. The sample data list 650,000 to 800,000 distinct CDR3 sequences, and around two fifths of these were observed just once. The top ten constitute around 21% of the sample.

Systemically healthy Caucasian individuals from Russia, some 40 in total and aged roughly 6 to 100 years, were included as donors. Around 10 milliliters of peripheral blood were drawn from each donor into EDTA-treated Vacutainer tubes. Ficoll-Paque density-gradient centrifugation was used to isolate PBMCs, with at least 7 million obtained per sample. Total RNA was extracted from PBMCs with Trizol reagent, with at least 5.5 micrograms obtained per sample. For every donor, an aliquot of PBMCs went through flow cytometry to measure the percentages of naive CD45RAhigh/CD27high T cells. Recombination joined TRBV7-9 with TRBJ2-1, with the D gene not clear enough to name. Sequenced sample: blood. The receptor comes from a man in his 60s in good health. The CDR3 region has the sequence CASSGDLGYNEQFF. The DNA is TGTGCCAGCAGCGGGGATTTGGGATACAATGAGCAGTTCTTC.